This T cell receptor beta chain comes out of a study of T cells after yellow fever vaccination. Study-wide results and limits: FACS-sorted repertoires might harbor abundant contaminating clonotypes from the bulk population. After the booster, around 95% of CD4 and 88% of CD8 primary-response clones were re-detected. Researchers report a weaker secondary response that nonetheless peaked faster, day 5 versus 15.

This clonotype was found a few times. Its antigen is not identified. The TCR cDNA carried a universal primer site and UMIs from 5'RACE template switching. TCRdb reanalysed the 5' RACE reads using MiXCR and keeps one entry per CDR3 protein. The sample yields a few hundred thousand distinct CDR3 sequences, roughly 17% seen once. The ends were cut back, 0 bases at V and 11 bases at J, with 11 bases in the middle. In germline, CDR1 is LGHNA, CDR2 YSLEER. This CDR3 is 14 amino acids long. V gene TRBV4-3 combines with J gene TRBJ1-6, with D unresolved. The receptor was derived from a man younger than 35 who received the YFV17D yellow fever vaccine. Sequencing was performed on PBMCs, taken about 5 days after the first yellow fever vaccination. CDR3 nucleotide sequence: TGCGCCAGCAGCCAAGAACAATCGGGGACACCCCTCCACTTT. Protein sequence: CASSQEQSGTPLHF.